This T cell receptor (beta chain) was recorded in a study of T-cell reconstitution after alpha-beta-depleted transplantation in children. The TCRbeta library was prepared with unique molecular identifiers. TCRdb re-derived calls from the PCR reads in MiXCR, one entry per CDR3 protein. Of tens of thousands of distinct CDR3 sequences in the sample, about 5.7% are singletons; the top ten hold 30% to 35%. The germline V gene has CDR1 MGHRA and CDR2 YSYEKL. This CDR3 has 16 amino acids. Deletions cut 1 base from V and 3 bases from J, with 16 bases between. The study, taken as a whole, reports: Reported findings indicate that, about two months after transplant, alpha-beta T cells came from several hundred expanded clones, which were derived from non-depleted graft cells. Newly generated T cells supplied most T-cell counts and diversity one year post-transplant.

This clonotype was seen ten or more times. Its target is not known. The sequence derives from a female patient younger than 10 who had a stem cell transplant for aplastic anemia, so the T cells may come from the graft donor. Sequences were derived from PBMCs, mostly from graft donor cells, sampled 60 days after TCRalphabeta/CD19-depleted stem cell transplant. The gene calls are TRBV4-1 and TRBJ2-7; D perhaps matches TRBD1 (5 bases). In DNA, the CDR3 is TGCGCCAGCAGCCAAGCTGACAGTAGCTCCCTCTACGAGCAGTACTTC. Translation gives CASSQADSSSLYEQYF.